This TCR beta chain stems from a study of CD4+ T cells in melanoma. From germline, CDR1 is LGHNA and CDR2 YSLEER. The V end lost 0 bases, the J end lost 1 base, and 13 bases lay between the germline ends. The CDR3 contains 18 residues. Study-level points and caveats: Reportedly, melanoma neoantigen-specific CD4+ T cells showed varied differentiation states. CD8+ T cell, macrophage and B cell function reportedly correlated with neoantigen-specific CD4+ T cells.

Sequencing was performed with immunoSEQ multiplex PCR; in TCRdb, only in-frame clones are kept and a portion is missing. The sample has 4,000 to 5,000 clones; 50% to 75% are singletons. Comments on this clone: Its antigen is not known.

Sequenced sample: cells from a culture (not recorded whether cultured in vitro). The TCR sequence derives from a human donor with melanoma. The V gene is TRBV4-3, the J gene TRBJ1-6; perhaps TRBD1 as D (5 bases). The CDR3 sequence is CASSQEVGEGSYNSPLHF. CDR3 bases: TGCGCCAGCAGCCAAGAAGTGGGGGAAGGGTCCTATAATTCACCCCTCCACTTT.